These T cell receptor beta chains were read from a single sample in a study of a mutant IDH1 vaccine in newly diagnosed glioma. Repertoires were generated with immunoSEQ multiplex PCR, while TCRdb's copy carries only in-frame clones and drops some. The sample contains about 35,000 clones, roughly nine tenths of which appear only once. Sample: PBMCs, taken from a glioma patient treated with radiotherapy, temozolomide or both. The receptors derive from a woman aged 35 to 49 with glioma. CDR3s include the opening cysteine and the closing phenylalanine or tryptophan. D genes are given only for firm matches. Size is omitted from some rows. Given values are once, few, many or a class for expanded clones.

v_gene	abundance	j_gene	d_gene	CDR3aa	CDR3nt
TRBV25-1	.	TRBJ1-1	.	CASSEWSASEVRGTEAFF	TGTGCCAGCAGTGAATGGAGTGCTTCGGAGGTGAGGGGCACTGAAGCTTTCTTT
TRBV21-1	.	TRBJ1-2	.	CASSNWYRTGHRIPF	TGTGCCAGCAGCAATTGGTACCGGACAGGCCATCGGATCCCCTTC
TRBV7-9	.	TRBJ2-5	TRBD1	CASSPWDSQETQYF	TGTGCCAGCAGCCCTTGGGACAGTCAAGAGACCCAGTACTTC
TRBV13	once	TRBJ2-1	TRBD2	CASSRYSGGVSNEQFF	TGTGCCAGCAGCCGATATAGCGGGGGGGTAAGCAATGAGCAGTTCTTC
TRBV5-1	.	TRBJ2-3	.	CASSFTSQINTDTQYF	TGCGCCAGCAGCTTTACTAGCCAAATTAACACAGATACGCAGTATTTT
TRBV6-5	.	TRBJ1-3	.	CASSSSPGGSGNTIYF	TGTGCCAGCAGTTCCTCCCCCGGGGGGTCCGGAAACACCATATATTTT
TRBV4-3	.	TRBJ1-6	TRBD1	CASSQDARGNSPLHF	TGCGCCAGCAGCCAAGATGCCAGGGGGAATTCACCCCTCCACTTT
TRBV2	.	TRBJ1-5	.	CASSRDSNQPQHF	TGTGCCAGCAGTAGGGACAGCAATCAGCCCCAGCATTTT
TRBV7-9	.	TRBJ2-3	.	CASSPGPGRSTDTQYF	TGTGCCAGCAGCCCAGGGCCGGGTAGAAGCACAGATACGCAGTATTTT
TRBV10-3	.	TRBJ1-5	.	CAISERLNQPQHF	TGTGCCATCAGTGAACGCCTCAATCAGCCCCAGCATTTT
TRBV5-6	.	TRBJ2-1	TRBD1	CASSLYGDRGNNEQFF	TGTGCCAGCAGCTTGTATGGGGACAGGGGGAACAATGAGCAGTTCTTC
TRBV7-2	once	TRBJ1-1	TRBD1	CASSLAGQTFMNTEAFF	TGTGCCAGCAGCTTAGCGGGACAGACCTTCATGAACACTGAAGCTTTCTTT
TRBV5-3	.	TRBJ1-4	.	CARSSRRGQVIEKLFF	TGTGCCAGAAGCTCGCGTAGGGGACAAGTCATTGAAAAACTGTTTTTT
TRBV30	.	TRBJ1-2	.	CASNQGRDGYTF	TGTGCCTCGAACCAGGGGCGGGATGGCTACACCTTC
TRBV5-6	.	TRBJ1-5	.	CASSLLGGDQPQHF	TGTGCCAGCAGCTTGTTGGGGGGAGACCAGCCCCAGCATTTT